Below are 17 T cell receptor beta chains sequenced from a single sample in a study of response to subunit inactivated influenza vaccine. TCRdb re-analysed the RT-PCR reads in MiXCR, keeping a single row per CDR3 protein. This table has about 700,000 distinct CDR3 sequences, 15% to 18% appearing once. The source material was PBMCs from blood, sampled roughly 13 days after vaccination. The receptors shown here come from a man in his forties or fifties who received an inactivated influenza vaccine.

CDR3 residues: CASSLSRGQRPYEQYF. The CDR3 nucleotides read TGTGCCAGCAGTTTATCGAGGGGACAGCGGCCCTACGAGCAGTACTTC. The chain is built from TRBV12-3 or TRBV12-4 and TRBJ2-7; 7 bases agree with TRBD1. This CDR3 comprises 16 residues. J gave up 2 bases and V 2 bases, and 9 bases lay outside the gene matches.

This clonotype came up a few times. The chain carries TRBV6-1 and TRBJ2-1; D possibly corresponds to TRBD2 (6 bases). CDR3 size: 13 residues. Trimming removed 2 bases at V and 10 bases at J, with 12 bases between. The germline V gene has CDR1 MNHNS and CDR2 SASEGT. CDR3 sequence (DNA): TGTGCCAGCAGTGAACCCCCGCGGGAAGAGCAGTTCTTC. This codes for CASSEPPREEQFF.

The table lists this clonotype with many counts. V is TRBV6-2 or TRBV6-3 and J is TRBJ1-1; perhaps TRBD1 as D (6 bases). Deletions cut 6 bases from V and 3 bases from J, with 17 bases between. In germline, CDR1 is MNHEY, CDR2 SVGEGT. The CDR3 totals 15 residues. The CDR3 here is CASRKGTLSDTEAFF. CDR3 DNA sequence: TGTGCCAGCAGAAAGGGGACATTGTCGGACACTGAAGCTTTCTTT.

V is TRBV18 and J is TRBJ1-2; a weak D match, TRBD1 (5 bases). From germline, CDR1 is KGHSH and CDR2 LQKENI. V lost 0 bases, J lost 6 bases, and 8 bases lay in between. The CDR3 contains 13 residues. CDR3 residues: CASSPPGGNGYTF. The CDR3 region has the DNA TGTGCCAGCTCACCACCGGGGGGAAATGGCTACACCTTC.

This clonotype has just a few counts. The chain links TRBV5-6 to TRBJ1-1; 7 bases line up with TRBD1. V lost 4 bases, J lost 3 bases, and 6 bases stayed unmatched. Germline V gene data show CDR1 as SGHDT and CDR2 as YYEEEE. The CDR3 covers 14 residues. The CDR3 region is CASSHRGSYTEAFF. The CDR3 DNA reads TGTGCCAGCAGCCACAGGGGCTCATACACTGAAGCTTTCTTT.

The gene calls are TRBV20-1 and TRBJ2-3; perhaps TRBD1 as D (5 bases). The V end was cut by 1 base, the J end by 0 bases, with 11 bases between. The CDR3 runs 15 residues. Germline assignment: CDR1 DFQATT and CDR2 SNEGSKA (reference sequence). CDR3 amino acids: CSARGGQVSTDTQYF. The DNA of the CDR3 is TGCAGTGCTAGAGGAGGACAAGTTAGCACAGATACGCAGTATTTT.

The chain couples TRBV7-2 to TRBJ1-2; 9 nucleotides match TRBD1. The V gene end was trimmed by 11 bases and the J gene end by 2 bases; junction bases not matched to a gene: 3. The germline CDR1 and CDR2 sequences are SGHTA and FQGNSA. CDR3 length equals 12 residues. Here the CDR3 DNA reads TGTGCCGGGGGGACAGGGAACTATGGCTACACCTTC. Translated: CAGGTGNYGYTF.

At least ten counts were recorded for this clonotype. The chain couples TRBV5-1 to TRBJ2-5; D not certain. Trimming shortened V by 0 bases and J by 1 base, and 13 bases separated the two germline ends. Per germline, CDR1 SGHRS and CDR2 YFSETQ. The CDR3 totals 16 residues. CDR3 in DNA: TGCGCCAGCAGCTTGGATCTGGCCAGGCCCCAAGAGACCCAGTACTTC. Translating gives CASSLDLARPQETQYF. Full variable domain (remainder filled in from reference TRBV5-1 and TRBJ2-5): KAGVTQTPRYLIKTRGQQVTLSCSPISGHRSVSWYQQTPGQGLQFLFEYFSETQRNKGNFPGRFSGRQFSNSRSEMNVSTLELGDSALYLCASSLDLARPQETQYFGPGTRLLVL.

Many counts were recorded for this clonotype. The chain couples TRBV7-8 to TRBJ2-3, with 9 nucleotides matching TRBD1. Trimming removed 6 bases from V and 7 bases from J; junction bases left unmatched: 8. Germline values: CDR1 SGHVS, CDR2 FQNEAQ. The CDR3 sequence is 14 residues long. The CDR3 nucleotides read TGTGCCAGCAGAAACGGGACAGGGCTGAATACGCAGTATTTT. Translation: CASRNGTGLNTQYF.

The chain has TRBV4-2 and TRBJ2-5, with D possibly matching TRBD1 (5 bases). The CDR3 length is 15 residues. Trimming took 0 bases from V and 6 from J, leaving 14 bases between them. Looked up from germline, CDR1 is LGHNA and CDR2 is YNFKEQ. CDR3 loop: CASSQDWAGMKTQYF. The CDR3 bases are TGTGCCAGCAGCCAAGACTGGGCAGGGATGAAGACCCAGTACTTC.

This clonotype showed up just a few times. This chain links TRBV6-5 with TRBJ2-2; unclear D gene. Trimming left V 2 bases short and J 4 bases short, with 17 bases between. CDR1 MNHEY and CDR2 SVGAGI come from the germline V gene. This CDR3 comprises 17 residues. This CDR3 reads CASSYGRLSSGTGELFF. CDR3 bases: TGTGCCAGCAGTTACGGCCGTCTATCCTCGGGCACCGGGGAGCTGTTTTTT.

This clonotype was seen a handful of times. The CDR3 spells CASPTRNSSYNEQFF. CDR3 bases: TGTGCCAGTCCCACCCGAAACAGCTCCTACAATGAGCAGTTCTTC. The chain joins TRBV27 to TRBJ2-1; D call uncertain. Germline assignment: CDR1 MNHEY and CDR2 SMNVEV (reference sequence). The ends were cut back, 9 bases at V and 0 bases at J, with 15 bases in the middle. The CDR3 extends over 15 amino acids.

The sample holds many counts of this clonotype. The rearrangement uses TRBV29-1 and TRBJ1-2; D is uncertain. V shed 3 bases and J shed 8 bases, with 13 bases lying between them. The length of the CDR3 is 12 residues. Germline-derived CDR1 and CDR2 are SQVTM and ANQGSEA. The CDR3 reads CSVDPLAGGYTF. CDR3 bases: TGCAGCGTTGACCCTCTGGCGGGGGGCTACACCTTC.

This chain uses TRBV20-1 with TRBJ1-1; the match to TRBD1 covers 9 bases. CDR3 length: 12 amino acids. The germline V gene encodes CDR1 DFQATT and CDR2 SNEGSKA (reference sequence). The V and J ends lost 6 bases and 6 bases, in that order; junction bases with no gene match: 5. The chain's CDR3 is CSANTGGPEAFF. The CDR3 nucleotides read TGCAGTGCCAACACAGGGGGCCCTGAAGCTTTCTTT.

There are a few counts of this clonotype. V is TRBV6-1 and J is TRBJ2-5, with D hard to call. CDR1 is MNHNS and CDR2 is SASEGT in the germline V gene. This CDR3 has 13 residues. With 6 bases removed from V and 0 bases from J, the gap between germline ends came to 8 bases. This CDR3 is CASSRWYQETQYF. CDR3 DNA sequence: TGTGCCAGCAGCCGATGGTACCAAGAGACCCAGTACTTC.

This chain connects TRBV19 to TRBJ2-4, with D uncertain. This CDR3 spans 16 amino acids. The germline gives CDR1 LNHDA, CDR2 SQIVND (reference sequence). V lost 3 bases, J lost 2 bases, and 14 bases lay in between. The CDR3 region has the DNA TGTGCCAGTAGTATTCCTCGCGGAGTGACCAAAAACATTCAGTACTTC. Translation: CASSIPRGVTKNIQYF.

A few counts support this clonotype. The chain recombines TRBV5-5 with TRBJ2-5; no firm D call. Germline V gene data show CDR1 as SGHKS and CDR2 as YYEKEE (reference sequence). The V gene lost 4 bases and the J gene lost 5 bases, with 18 bases spanning the gap. The CDR3 spans 15 residues. As DNA, the CDR3 is TGTGCCAGCAGCCACCCGGGTGGGGTGGGTGAGACCCAGTACTTC. Encoded protein: CASSHPGGVGETQYF. The entire variable domain, with the rest obtained from reference TRBV5-5 and TRBJ2-5, is as follows: DAGVTQSPTHLIKTRGQQVTLRCSPISGHKSVSWYQQVLGQGPQFIFQYYEKEERGRGNFPDRFSARQFPNYSSELNVNALLLGDSALYLCASSHPGGVGETQYFGPGTRLLVL.